Described below is a single T cell receptor beta chain sequence and its context. These data originate in a study of T-cell memory formation after mild COVID-19. TCRdb re-called the 5' RACE reads with MiXCR, one entry per CDR3 protein. The data hold about 390,000 distinct CDR3 sequences, with approximately 16% observed a single time. V was clipped by 5 bases and J by 1 base, with 16 bases between them. The CDR3 extends over 16 amino acids. CDR1 is SGHVS and CDR2 is FNYEAQ in the germline V gene. This receptor was obtained from a man aged 18 to 30 who had mild COVID-19 (a few samples of this study predate the infection). Cell type and time point are not known. Sequencing was performed on PBMCs or a T cell subset sorted from them (not recorded which). This chain joins TRBV7-6 and TRBJ2-3; D ambiguous. CDR3: CASSELQAERTDTQYF. The CDR3 nucleotides are TGTGCCAGCAGCGAACTGCAGGCGGAGCGCACAGATACGCAGTATTTT.